Given below is one TCR beta chain in context. Its antigen is still unknown. Naive CD45RA+ and memory CD45RA-negative subsets were split from CD4+ cells. Sequencing was performed with immunoSEQ multiplex PCR; in TCRdb, only in-frame clones are kept and a portion is missing. The table lists about 2 million clones, 85% to 95% of them singletons, with about 0.13% in the top ten. Trimming removed 7 bases at V and 5 bases at J, with 18 bases between. The CDR3 covers 15 residues. Germline CDR1 reads MNHEY; CDR2 reads SMNVEV (reference sequence). The data are from a study of shared clonotypes between healthy human individuals. Overall study results and limits: Sample collection involved blood only; tissue repertoires are likely different.

This chain links TRBV27 with TRBJ2-1; no clear D gene. The TCR comes from a man younger than 35 in good health. Sequencing was carried out using naive CD4+ T cells sorted from blood. Noted subset: CD45RA+ positively selected. CDR3 DNA sequence: TGTGCCAGCAAACCGCGCCTCGACCCGAACAATGAGCAGTTCTTC. Protein product: CASKPRLDPNNEQFF.